The present TCR beta chain was sequenced within a study of T and B cells in COVID-19 patients. Looked up from germline, CDR1 is LNHDA and CDR2 is SQIVND (reference sequence). V lost 0 bases, J lost 6 bases, and 11 bases lay in between. The CDR3 sequence is 15 residues long. Sample share makes this clonotype medium-sized. Blood genomic DNA input for TRB amplification was roughly 220-500 ng. BIOMED2 TRB-A/B primer pools were used in multiplex TRB PCR. TCRdb independently ran MiXCR on the multiplex PCR reads; one entry per CDR3 protein. This repertoire shows around 25,000 distinct CDR3 sequences, 32% found once; its top ten account for roughly 1.7%.

The chain links TRBV19 to TRBJ2-2; no definite D call. Sequencing used blood. The TCR comes from a human donor who had recovered from COVID-19. DNA for the CDR3: TGTGCCAGTAGTATAGAATCCAAGGCGCCCGGGGAGCTGTTTTTT. It specifies CASSIESKAPGELFF.